This T cell receptor beta chain was captured in a study of OX40 agonist ivuxolimab in advanced cancers. Study outcomes and limitations: Still undetermined is the antigen specificity of the expanded peripheral T cells.

V gave up 5 bases and J gave up 2 bases; unmatched junction bases: 11. The CDR3 has 16 amino acids. Germline V gene lookup returns CDR1 LNHDA and CDR2 SQIVND (reference sequence). About this clone: What it binds is not known.

Produced via immunoSEQ multiplex PCR; TCRdb's table is partial and in-frame only. The table has 45,000 to 55,000 clones, roughly 85% seen once. The clonotype comes from an adult with an advanced solid tumor such as melanoma, head and neck, liver or kidney cancer. The rearrangement links TRBV19 to TRBJ2-7, with 8 bases lining up with TRBD1. The sample was CD4+ or CD8+ T cells sorted from blood, taken in a trial of the OX40 agonist ivuxolimab. The CDR3 DNA is TGTGCCAGTAGTCCCGGGACAGGCTTTCGGGCCTACGAGCAGTACTTC. Translating gives CASSPGTGFRAYEQYF.